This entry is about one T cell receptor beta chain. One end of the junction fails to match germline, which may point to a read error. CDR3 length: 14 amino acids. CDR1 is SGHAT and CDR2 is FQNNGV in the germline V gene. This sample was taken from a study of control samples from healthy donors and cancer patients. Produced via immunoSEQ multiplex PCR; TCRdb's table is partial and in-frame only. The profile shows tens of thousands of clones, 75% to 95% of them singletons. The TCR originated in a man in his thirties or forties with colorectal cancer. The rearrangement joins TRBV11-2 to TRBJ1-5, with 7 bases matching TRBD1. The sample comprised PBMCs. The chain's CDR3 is CASSLDRVNQPQHF. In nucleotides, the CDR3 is TGTGCCAGCAGCCTAGACAGGGTGAATCAGCCCCAGCATTTT.